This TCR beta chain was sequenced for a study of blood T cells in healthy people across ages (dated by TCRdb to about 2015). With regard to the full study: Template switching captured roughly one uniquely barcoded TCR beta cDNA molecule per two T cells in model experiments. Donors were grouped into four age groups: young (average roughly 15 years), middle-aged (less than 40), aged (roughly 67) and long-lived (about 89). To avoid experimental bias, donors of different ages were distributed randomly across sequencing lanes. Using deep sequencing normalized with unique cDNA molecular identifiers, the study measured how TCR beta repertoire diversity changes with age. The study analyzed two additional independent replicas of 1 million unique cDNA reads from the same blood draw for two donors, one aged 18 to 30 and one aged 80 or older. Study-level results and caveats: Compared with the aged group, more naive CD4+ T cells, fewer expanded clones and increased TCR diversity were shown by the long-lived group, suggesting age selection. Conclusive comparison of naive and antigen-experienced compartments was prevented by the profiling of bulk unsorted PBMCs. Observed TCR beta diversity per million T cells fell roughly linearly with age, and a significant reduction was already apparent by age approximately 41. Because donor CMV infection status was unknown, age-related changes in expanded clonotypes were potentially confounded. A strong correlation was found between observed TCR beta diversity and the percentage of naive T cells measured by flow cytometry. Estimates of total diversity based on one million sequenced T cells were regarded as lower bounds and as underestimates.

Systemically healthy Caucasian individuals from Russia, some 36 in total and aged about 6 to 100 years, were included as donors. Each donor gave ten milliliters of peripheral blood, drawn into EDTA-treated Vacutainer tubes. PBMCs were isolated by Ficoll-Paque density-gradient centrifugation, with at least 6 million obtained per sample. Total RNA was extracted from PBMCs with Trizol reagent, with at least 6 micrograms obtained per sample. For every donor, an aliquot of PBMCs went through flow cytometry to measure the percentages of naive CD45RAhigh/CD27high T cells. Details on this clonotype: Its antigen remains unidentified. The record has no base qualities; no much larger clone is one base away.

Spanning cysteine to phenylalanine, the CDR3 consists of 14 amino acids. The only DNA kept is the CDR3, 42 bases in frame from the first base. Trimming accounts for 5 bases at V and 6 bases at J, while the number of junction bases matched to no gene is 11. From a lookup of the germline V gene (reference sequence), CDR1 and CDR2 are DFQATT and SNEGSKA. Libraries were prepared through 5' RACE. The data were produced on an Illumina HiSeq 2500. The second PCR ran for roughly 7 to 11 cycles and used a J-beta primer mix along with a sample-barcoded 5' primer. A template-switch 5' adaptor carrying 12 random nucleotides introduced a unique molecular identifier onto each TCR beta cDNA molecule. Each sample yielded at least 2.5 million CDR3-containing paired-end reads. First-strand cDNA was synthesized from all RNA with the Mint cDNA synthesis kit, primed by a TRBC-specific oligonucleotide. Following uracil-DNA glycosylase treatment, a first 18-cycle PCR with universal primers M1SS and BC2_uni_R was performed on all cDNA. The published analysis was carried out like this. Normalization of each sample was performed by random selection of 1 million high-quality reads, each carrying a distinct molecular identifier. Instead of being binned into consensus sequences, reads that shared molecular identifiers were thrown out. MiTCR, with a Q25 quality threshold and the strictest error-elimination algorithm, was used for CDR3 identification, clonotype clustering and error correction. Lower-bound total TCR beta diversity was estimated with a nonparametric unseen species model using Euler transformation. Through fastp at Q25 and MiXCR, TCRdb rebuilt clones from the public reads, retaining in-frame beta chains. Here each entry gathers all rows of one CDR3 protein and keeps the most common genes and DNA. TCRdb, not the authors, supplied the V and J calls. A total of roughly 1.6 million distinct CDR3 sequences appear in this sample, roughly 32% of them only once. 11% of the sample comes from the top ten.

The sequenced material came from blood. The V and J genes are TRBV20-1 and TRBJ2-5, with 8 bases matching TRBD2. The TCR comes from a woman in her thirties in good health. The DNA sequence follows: TGCAGTGCTTCGGCGCGGGGGGCAGAGAAGACCCAGTACTTC. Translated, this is CSASARGAEKTQYF.